This TCR beta chain is from a study of T-cell memory formation after mild COVID-19. Study-wide context: Most TCR clusters belonged to a single donor. Study-wide points: Day 15 to 85 contracting clones showed balanced CD4/CD8; day 15 to 37 expanders favored CD4+. Clones that contracted clustered mainly in CM and EM if CD4+ and in EMRA if CD8+.

About this clonotype itself: Its antigen is not identified.

V was shortened by 6 bases and J by 4 bases, with 6 bases between the two germline ends. Germline V lookup: CDR1 SGHRS, CDR2 YFSETQ. The CDR3 contains 11 residues. From the 5' RACE reads, TCRdb called clonotypes with MiXCR, one entry per CDR3 protein. The sample has around 420,000 distinct CDR3 sequences, approximately 25% seen once. The sequenced sample consisted of PBMCs or a T cell subset sorted from them (not recorded which). This sequence was found in an adult woman who had mild COVID-19 (a few samples of this study predate the infection). Cell type and time point are not known. The chain links TRBV5-1 to TRBJ2-3; D is ambiguous. DNA of the CDR3: TGCGCCAGCATAGGATCAGATACGCAGTATTTT. It yields the protein CASIGSDTQYF.